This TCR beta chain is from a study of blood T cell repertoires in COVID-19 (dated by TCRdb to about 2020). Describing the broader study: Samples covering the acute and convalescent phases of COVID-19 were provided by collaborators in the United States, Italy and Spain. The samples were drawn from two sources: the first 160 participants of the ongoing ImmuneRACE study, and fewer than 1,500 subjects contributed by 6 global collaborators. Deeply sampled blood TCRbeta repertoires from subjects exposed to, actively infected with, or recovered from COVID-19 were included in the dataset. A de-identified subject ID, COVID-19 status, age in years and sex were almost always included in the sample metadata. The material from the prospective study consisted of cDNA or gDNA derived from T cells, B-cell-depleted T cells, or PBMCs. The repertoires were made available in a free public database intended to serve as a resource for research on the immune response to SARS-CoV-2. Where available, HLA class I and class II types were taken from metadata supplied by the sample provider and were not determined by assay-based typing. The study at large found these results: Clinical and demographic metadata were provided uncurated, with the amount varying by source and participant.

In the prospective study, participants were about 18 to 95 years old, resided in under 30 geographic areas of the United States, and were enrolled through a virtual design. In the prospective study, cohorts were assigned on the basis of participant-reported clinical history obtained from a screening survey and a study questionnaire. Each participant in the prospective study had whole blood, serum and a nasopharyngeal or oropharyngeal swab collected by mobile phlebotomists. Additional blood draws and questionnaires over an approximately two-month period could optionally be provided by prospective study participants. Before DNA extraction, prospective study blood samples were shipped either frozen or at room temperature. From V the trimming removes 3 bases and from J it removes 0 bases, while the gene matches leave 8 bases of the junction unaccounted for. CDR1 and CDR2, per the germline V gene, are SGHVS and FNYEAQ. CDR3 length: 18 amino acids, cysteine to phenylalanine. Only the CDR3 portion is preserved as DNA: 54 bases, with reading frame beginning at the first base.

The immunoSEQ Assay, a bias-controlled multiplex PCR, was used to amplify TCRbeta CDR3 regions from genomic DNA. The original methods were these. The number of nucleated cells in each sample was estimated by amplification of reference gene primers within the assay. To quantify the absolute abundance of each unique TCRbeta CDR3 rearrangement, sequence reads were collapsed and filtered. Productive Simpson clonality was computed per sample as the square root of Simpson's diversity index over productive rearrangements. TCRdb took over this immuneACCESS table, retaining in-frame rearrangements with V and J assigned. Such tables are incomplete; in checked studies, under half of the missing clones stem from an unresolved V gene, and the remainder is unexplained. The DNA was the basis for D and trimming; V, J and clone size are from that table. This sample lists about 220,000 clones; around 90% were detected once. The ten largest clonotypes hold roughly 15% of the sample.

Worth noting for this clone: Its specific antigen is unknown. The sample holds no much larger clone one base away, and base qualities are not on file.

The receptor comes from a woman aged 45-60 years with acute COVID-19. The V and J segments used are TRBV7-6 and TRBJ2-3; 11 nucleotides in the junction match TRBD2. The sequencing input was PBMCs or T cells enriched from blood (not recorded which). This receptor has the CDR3 CASSFALIAGGSTDTQYF. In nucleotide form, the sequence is TGTGCCAGCAGCTTTGCCCTCATAGCGGGAGGGAGCACAGATACGCAGTATTTT.